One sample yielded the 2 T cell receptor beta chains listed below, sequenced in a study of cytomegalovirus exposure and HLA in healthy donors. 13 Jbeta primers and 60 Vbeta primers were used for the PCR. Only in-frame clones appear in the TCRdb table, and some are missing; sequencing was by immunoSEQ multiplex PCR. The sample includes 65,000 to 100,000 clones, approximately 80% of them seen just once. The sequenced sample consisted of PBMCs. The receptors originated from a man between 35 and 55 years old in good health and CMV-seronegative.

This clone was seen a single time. The CDR3 loop reads CASSGRQAGRTDTQYF. The DNA of the CDR3 is TGTGCCAGCAGCGGGCGGCAGGCGGGGCGCACAGATACGCAGTATTTT. The chain employs TRBV4-2 and TRBJ2-3, with D perhaps TRBD2 (6 bases). The CDR3 is 16 amino acids. Trimming took off 5 bases at V and 1 base at J, with 16 bases between the two ends. The germline gives CDR1 LGHNA, CDR2 YNFKEQ.

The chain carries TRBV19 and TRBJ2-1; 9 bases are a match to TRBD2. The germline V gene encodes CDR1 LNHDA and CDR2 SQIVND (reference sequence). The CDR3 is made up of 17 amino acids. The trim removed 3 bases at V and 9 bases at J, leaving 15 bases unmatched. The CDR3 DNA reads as TGTGCCAGTAGTATTTCCCTGCCTCCGGGCGGGGGGGCTGAGCAGTTCTTC. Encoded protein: CASSISLPPGGGAEQFF.